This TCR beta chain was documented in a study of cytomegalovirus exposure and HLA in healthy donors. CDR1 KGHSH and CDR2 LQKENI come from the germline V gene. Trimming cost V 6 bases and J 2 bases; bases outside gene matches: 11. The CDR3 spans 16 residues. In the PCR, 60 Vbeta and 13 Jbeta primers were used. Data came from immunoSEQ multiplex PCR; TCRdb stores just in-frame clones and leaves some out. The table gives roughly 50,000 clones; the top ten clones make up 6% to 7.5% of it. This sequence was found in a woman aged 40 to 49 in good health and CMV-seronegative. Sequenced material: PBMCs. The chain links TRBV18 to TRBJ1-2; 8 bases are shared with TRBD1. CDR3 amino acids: CASSTGTGNSNYGYTF. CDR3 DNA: TGTGCCAGCTCCACCGGGACAGGAAATTCGAACTATGGCTACACCTTC.